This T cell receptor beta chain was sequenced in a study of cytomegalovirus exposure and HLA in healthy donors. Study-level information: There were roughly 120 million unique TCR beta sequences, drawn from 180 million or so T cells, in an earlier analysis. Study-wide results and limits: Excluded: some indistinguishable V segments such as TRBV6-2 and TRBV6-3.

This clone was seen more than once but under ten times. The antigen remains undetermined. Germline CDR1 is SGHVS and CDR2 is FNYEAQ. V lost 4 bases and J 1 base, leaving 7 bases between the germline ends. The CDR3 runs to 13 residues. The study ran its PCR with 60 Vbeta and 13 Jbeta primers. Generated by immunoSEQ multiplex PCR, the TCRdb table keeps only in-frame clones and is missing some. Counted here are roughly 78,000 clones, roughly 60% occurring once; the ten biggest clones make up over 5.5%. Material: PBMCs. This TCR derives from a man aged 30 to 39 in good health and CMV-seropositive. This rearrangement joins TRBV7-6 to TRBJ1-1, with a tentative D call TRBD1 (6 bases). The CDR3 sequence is CASSSQGNTEAFF. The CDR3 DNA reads TGTGCCAGCAGCTCACAGGGGAACACTGAAGCTTTCTTT.